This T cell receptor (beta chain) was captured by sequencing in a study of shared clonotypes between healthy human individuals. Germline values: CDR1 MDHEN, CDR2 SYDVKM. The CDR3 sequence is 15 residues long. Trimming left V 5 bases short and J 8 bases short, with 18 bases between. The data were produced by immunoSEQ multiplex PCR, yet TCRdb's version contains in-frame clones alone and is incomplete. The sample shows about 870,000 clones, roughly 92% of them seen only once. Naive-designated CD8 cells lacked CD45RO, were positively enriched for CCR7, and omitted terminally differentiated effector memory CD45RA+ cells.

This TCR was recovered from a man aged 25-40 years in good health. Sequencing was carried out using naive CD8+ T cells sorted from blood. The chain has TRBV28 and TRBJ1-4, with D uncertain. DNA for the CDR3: TGTGCCAGCAGTACTATCGCTTCCCAGAGAGAAAAACTGTTTTTT. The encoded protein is CASSTIASQREKLFF.